This T cell receptor beta chain was captured by sequencing in a study of blood T cell repertoires in COVID-19. Sequencing was performed with immunoSEQ multiplex PCR; in TCRdb, only in-frame clones are kept and a portion is missing. This sample carries approximately 200,000 clones, around 95% of them seen once, and the ten largest clones take around 0.8%. This CDR3 is 16 amino acids long. With 5 bases removed from V and 0 bases from J, the gap between germline ends came to 14 bases. Looked up from germline, CDR1 is WNHNN and CDR2 is SYGVQD (reference sequence). Material: peripheral blood. This clonotype was obtained from a young man with COVID-19, enrolled during active disease. This chain links TRBV10-1 with TRBJ2-1, with a tentative D call TRBD2 (6 bases). The CDR3 reads CASSPGLTSSYNEQFF. The CDR3, as DNA: TGCGCCAGCAGTCCGGGACTGACGAGCTCCTACAATGAGCAGTTCTTC.